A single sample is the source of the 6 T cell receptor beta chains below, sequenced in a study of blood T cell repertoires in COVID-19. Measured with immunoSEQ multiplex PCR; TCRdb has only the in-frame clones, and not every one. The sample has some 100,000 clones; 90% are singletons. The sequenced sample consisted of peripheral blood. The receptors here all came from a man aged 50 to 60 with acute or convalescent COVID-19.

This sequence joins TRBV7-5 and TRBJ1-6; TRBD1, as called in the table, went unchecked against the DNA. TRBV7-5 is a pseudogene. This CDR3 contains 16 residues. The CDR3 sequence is CVRSPDRTGQNSPLHF. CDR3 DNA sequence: TGTGTCAGAAGCCCGGACAGGACAGGGCAAAATTCACCCCTCCACTTT.

The CDR3 sequence: CASSYRVSGETQYF. The DNA for the CDR3 is TGTGCCAGCAGCTACAGGGTTTCGGGGGAGACCCAGTACTTC. The gene calls are TRBV13 and TRBJ2-5; maybe TRBD1 (6 bases). Deletions cut 4 bases from V and 5 bases from J, with 14 bases between. This CDR3 region has 14 residues. Germline values: CDR1 PRHDT, CDR2 FYEKMQ (reference sequence).

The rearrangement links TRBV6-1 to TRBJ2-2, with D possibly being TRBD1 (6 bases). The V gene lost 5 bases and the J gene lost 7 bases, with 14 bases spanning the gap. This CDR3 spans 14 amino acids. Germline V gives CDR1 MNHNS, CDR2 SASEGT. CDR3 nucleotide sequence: TGTGCCAGCAGTTCACCCCAGGGGTTCGGGGAGCTGTTTTTT. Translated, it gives CASSSPQGFGELFF.

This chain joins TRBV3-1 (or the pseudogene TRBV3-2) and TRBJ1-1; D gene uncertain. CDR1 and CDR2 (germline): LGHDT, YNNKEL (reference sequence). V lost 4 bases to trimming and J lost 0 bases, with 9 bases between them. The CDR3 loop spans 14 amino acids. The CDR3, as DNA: TGTGCCAGCAGCCCACAGATATTGAACACTGAAGCTTTCTTT. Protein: CASSPQILNTEAFF.

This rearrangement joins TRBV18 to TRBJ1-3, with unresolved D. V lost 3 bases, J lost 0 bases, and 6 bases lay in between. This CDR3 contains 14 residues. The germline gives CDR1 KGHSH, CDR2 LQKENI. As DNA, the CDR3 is TGTGCCAGCTCACCTACAGACTCTGGAAACACCATATATTTT. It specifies CASSPTDSGNTIYF.

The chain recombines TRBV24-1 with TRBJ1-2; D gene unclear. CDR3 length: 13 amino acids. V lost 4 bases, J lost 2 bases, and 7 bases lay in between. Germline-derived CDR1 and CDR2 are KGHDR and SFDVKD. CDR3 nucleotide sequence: TGTGCCACCAGTGACCGAGAAAACTATGGCTACACCTTC. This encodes CATSDRENYGYTF.